This entry describes one T cell receptor (beta chain). Antigen unknown. The primer mix had 60 Vbeta and 13 Jbeta primers. The method was immunoSEQ multiplex PCR; TCRdb's version includes in-frame clones alone and lacks a portion of them. The repertoire includes roughly 70,000 clones, under 80% of them detected once, and approximately 15% sits in the top ten. CDR3 length: 13 residues. J lost 9 bases, V lost 3 bases, and 4 bases had no gene match. CDR1 SGHNT and CDR2 YENEEA come from the germline V gene. The data stem from a study of cytomegalovirus exposure and HLA in healthy donors. General observations from the study: With DRB1 most and HLA-C fewest, TCR association rates differed between HLA loci in a later analysis. TCR beta V segments were, for the most part, productive about 87% or about 30% of the time in an earlier analysis.

This sequence originates from a male donor in good health and CMV-seropositive. Sequencing used PBMCs. This chain connects TRBV11-3 to TRBJ2-1; 8 bases align to TRBD2. This CDR3 is CASSFIAGSEQFF. In DNA, the CDR3 is TGTGCCAGCAGCTTTATAGCGGGGAGTGAGCAGTTCTTC.